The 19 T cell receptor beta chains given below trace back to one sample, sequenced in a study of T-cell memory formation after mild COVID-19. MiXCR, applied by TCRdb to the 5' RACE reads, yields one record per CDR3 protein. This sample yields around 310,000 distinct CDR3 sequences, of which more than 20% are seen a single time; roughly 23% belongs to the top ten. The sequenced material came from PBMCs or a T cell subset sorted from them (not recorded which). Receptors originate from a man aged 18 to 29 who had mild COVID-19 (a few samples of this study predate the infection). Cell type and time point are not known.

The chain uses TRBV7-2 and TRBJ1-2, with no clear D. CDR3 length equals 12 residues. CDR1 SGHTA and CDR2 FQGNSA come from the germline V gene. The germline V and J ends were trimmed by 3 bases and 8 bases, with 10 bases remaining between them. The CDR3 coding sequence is TGTGCCAGCAGCTTCGGGTTGATAGGCTACACCTTC. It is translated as CASSFGLIGYTF.

CDR3 residues: CASSYSSRGGYEKLFF. Here the CDR3 DNA reads TGTGCCAGCAGTTACTCGTCAAGAGGGGGCTATGAAAAACTGTTTTTT. V gene TRBV6-5 combines with J gene TRBJ1-4; 7 positions agree with TRBD1. The J segment lost 6 bases and the V segment lost 0 bases, leaving 7 bases of the junction unmatched. The CDR3 has 16 residues. Germline lookup yields CDR1 MNHEY and CDR2 SVGAGI.

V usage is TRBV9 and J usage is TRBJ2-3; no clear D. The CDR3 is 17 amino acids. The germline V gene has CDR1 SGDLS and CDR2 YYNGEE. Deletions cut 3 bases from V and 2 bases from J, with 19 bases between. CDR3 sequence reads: CASSAKAGASYTDTQYF. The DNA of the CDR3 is TGTGCCAGCAGCGCAAAGGCAGGCGCATCCTACACAGATACGCAGTATTTT.

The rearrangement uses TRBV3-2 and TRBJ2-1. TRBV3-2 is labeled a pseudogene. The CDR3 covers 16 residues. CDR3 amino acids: CASSPQRQSSYNEQFF. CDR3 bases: TGTGCCAGCAGCCCACAAAGACAGAGCTCCTACAATGAGCAGTTCTTC.

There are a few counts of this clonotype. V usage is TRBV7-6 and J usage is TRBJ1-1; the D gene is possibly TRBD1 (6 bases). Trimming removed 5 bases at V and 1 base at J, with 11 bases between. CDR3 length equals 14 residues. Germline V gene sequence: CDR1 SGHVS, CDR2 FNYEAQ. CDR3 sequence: CASSRGGANTEAFF. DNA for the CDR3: TGTGCCAGCAGCAGAGGGGGGGCGAACACTGAAGCTTTCTTT.

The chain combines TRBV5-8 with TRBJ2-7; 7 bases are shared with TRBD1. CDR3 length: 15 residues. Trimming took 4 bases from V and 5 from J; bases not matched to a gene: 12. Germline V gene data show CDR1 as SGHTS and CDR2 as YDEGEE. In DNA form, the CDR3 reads TGTGCCAGCAGCGACGACAGGGAGAGTAGGAACGAGCAGTACTTC. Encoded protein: CASSDDRESRNEQYF.

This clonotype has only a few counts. The CDR3 DNA sequence: TGTGCCAGCAGCTATCTGGGACAGGGGGAGACCCAGTACTTC. Translation: CASSYLGQGETQYF. The V call is TRBV6-1, the J call TRBJ2-5; 10 nucleotides align to TRBD1. The germline CDR1 and CDR2 sequences are MNHNS and SASEGT. CDR3 length: 14 residues. The junction had 6 bases not matched to a gene; V was cut back by 6 bases and J by 5 bases.

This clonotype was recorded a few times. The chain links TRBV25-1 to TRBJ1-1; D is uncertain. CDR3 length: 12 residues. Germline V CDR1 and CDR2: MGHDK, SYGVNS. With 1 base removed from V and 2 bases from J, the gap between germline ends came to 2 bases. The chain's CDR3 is CASSEFNTEAFF. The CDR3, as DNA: TGTGCCAGCAGTGAATTTAACACTGAAGCTTTCTTT.

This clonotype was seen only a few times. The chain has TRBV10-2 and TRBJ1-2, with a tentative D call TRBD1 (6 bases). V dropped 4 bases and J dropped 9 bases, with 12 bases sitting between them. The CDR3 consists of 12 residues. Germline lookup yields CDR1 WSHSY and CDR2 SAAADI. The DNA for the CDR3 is TGCGCCAGCAGTGGCGGAGGGGGAAGCTACACCTTC. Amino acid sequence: CASSGGGGSYTF.

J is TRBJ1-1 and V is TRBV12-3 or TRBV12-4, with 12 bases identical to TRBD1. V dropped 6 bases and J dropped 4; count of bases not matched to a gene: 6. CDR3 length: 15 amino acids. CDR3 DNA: TGTGCCAGCAGGGGGACAGGGGGCTGGTCCACTGAAGCTTTCTTT. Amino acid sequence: CASRGTGGWSTEAFF.

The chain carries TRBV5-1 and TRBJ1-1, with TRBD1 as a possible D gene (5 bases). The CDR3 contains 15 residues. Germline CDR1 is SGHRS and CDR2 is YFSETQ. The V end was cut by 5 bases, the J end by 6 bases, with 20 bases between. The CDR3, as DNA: TGCGCCAGCAGTTGGGGTGGGGGGGTTGTGTCTGAAGCTTTCTTT. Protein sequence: CASSWGGGVVSEAFF.

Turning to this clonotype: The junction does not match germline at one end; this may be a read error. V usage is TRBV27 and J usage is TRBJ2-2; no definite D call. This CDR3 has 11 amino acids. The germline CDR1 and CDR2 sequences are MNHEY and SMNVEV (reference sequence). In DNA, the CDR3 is TGTGCCAGCGGTTTAGAAGGGGAGCTGTTTTTT. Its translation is CASGLEGELFF.

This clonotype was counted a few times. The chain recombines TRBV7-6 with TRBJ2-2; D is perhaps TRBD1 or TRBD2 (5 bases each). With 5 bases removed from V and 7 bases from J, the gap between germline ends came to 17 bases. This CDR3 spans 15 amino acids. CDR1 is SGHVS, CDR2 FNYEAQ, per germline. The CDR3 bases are TGTGCCAGCAGCACCGGGACGGCGCTGAGCGGGGAGCTGTTTTTT. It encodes CASSTGTALSGELFF.

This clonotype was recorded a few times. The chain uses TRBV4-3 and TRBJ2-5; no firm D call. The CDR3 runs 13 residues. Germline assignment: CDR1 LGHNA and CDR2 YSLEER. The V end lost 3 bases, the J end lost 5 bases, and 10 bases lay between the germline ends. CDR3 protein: CASSHLSGETQYF. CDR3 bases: TGCGCCAGCAGCCATCTTAGTGGGGAGACCCAGTACTTC.

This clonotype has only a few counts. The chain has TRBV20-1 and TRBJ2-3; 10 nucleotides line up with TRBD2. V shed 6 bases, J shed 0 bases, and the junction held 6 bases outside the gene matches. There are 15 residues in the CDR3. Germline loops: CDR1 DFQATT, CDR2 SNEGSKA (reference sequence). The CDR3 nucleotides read TGCAGTGCCGGTAGCGGGGGGTACAGCACAGATACGCAGTATTTT. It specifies CSAGSGGYSTDTQYF.

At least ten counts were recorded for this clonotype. CDR3 protein: CASSFPSGGVNNEQFF. The CDR3 nucleotides read TGTGCCAGCAGCTTCCCTAGCGGGGGGGTTAACAATGAGCAGTTCTTC. The chain uses TRBV7-2 and TRBJ2-1; 12 bases line up with TRBD2. The CDR3 totals 16 residues. V was pared by 3 bases and J by 5 bases, with 5 bases of the junction left unmatched. CDR1 and CDR2 from the germline V gene are SGHTA and FQGNSA.

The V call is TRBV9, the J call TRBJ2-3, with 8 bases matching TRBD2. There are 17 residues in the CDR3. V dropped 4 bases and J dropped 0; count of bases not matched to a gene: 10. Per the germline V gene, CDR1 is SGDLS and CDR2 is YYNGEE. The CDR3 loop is CASSPSETSESTDTQYF. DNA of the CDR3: TGTGCCAGCAGCCCAAGTGAGACTAGCGAGAGCACAGATACGCAGTATTTT.

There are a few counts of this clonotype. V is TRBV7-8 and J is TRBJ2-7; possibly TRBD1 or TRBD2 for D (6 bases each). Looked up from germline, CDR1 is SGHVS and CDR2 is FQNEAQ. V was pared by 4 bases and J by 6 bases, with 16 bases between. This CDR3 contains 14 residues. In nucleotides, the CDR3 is TGTGCCAGCAGCTACTACTCCAGGGGAGGCGAGCAGTACTTC. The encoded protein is CASSYYSRGGEQYF. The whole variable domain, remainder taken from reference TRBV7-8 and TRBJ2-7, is GAGVSQSPRYKVAKRGQDVALRCDPISGHVSLFWYQQALGQGPEFLTYFQNEAQLDKSGLPSDRFFAERPEGSVSTLKIQRTQQEDSAVYLCASSYYSRGGEQYFGPGTRLTVT.

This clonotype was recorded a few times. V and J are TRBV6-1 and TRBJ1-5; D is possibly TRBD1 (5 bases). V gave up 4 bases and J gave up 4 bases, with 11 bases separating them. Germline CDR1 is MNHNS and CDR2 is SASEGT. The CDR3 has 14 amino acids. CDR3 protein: CASSGAEGNQPQHF. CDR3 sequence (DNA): TGTGCCAGCAGTGGGGCCGAGGGGAATCAGCCCCAGCATTTT.